The 18 T cell receptor beta chains in this list originate from one sample, sequenced in a study of OX40 agonist ivuxolimab in advanced cancers. Produced via immunoSEQ multiplex PCR; TCRdb's table is partial and in-frame only. Of nearly 70,000 clones listed, 70% to 90% were seen once; the top ten hold about 5.9%. The specimen was CD4+ or CD8+ T cells sorted from blood, collected in a trial of the OX40 agonist ivuxolimab. The source is an adult with an advanced solid tumor such as melanoma, head and neck, liver or kidney cancer.

The chain joins TRBV18 to TRBJ1-2; 7 bases agree with TRBD1. This CDR3 spans 14 amino acids. The germline V gene encodes CDR1 KGHSH and CDR2 LQKENI. Trimming removed 3 bases from V and 8 bases from J; junction bases left unmatched: 9. The CDR3 DNA reads as TGTGCCAGCTCACCTCTAAGGGGGCTCGGCGGCTACACCTTC. Encoded protein: CASSPLRGLGGYTF.

The rearrangement uses TRBV7-2 and TRBJ1-5; tentative D call: TRBD1 (5 bases). V lost 4 bases to trimming and J lost 5 bases, with 12 bases between them. CDR1 and CDR2 (germline): SGHTA, FQGNSA. The CDR3 is made up of 14 amino acids. The DNA for the CDR3 is TGTGCCAGCAGCTCCAGGGTGGGCGATCAGCCCCAGCATTTT. Translation gives CASSSRVGDQPQHF.

The chain combines TRBV27 with TRBJ2-2, with D unresolved. V lost 4 bases to trimming and J lost 5 bases, with 5 bases between them. Germline V lookup: CDR1 MNHEY, CDR2 SMNVEV (reference sequence). The CDR3 extends over 12 amino acids. The CDR3 DNA sequence: TGTGCCAGCAGTTCCTGGACCGGGGAGCTGTTTTTT. This translates into CASSSWTGELFF.

The V call is TRBV5-1, the J call TRBJ2-6; D gene uncertain. The CDR3 is 15 amino acids. Germline V gives CDR1 SGHRS, CDR2 YFSETQ. V shed 4 bases and J shed 0 bases, with 8 bases lying between them. CDR3 nucleotides: TGCGCCAGCAGCCCCACAGACTCTGGGGCCAACGTCCTGACTTTC. This codes for CASSPTDSGANVLTF.

In DNA form, the CDR3 reads TGTGCCAGCAGTGTCCAGCGGGAGTGGCAAGAGACCCAGTACTTC. It is translated as CASSVQREWQETQYF. The chain couples TRBV2 to TRBJ2-5; 8 bases align to TRBD2. The CDR3 runs to 15 residues. The ends lost 4 bases at V and 2 bases at J; junction bases unmatched: 6. Looked up from germline, CDR1 is SNHLY and CDR2 is FYNNEI.

The CDR3 spells CASSSGTSGISETQYF. For the CDR3, the DNA is TGTGCCAGCAGCTCCGGGACTAGCGGGATCTCAGAGACCCAGTACTTC. The chain employs TRBV7-9 and TRBJ2-5; 13 bases line up with TRBD2. This CDR3 region has 16 residues. V shed 4 bases, J shed 4 bases, and the junction held 6 bases outside the gene matches. Germline lookup yields CDR1 SEHNR and CDR2 FQNEAQ (reference sequence).

The count of this clone is one. The chain carries TRBV12-5 and TRBJ2-3; D is undetermined. Trimming removed 5 bases at V and 0 bases at J, with 3 bases between. CDR1 and CDR2 (germline): LGHNT, FRNRAP. There are 12 residues in the CDR3. CDR3 sequence reads: CASGTSTDTQYF. The CDR3 region has the DNA TGTGCTAGTGGTACTAGCACAGATACGCAGTATTTT.

This clone showed up just once. The J gene is TRBJ1-5, the V gene TRBV2; TRBD1 is a possible D gene (6 bases). CDR1 is SNHLY, CDR2 FYNNEI, per germline. This CDR3 spans 14 amino acids. The germline V and J ends were trimmed by 6 bases and 3 bases, with 12 bases remaining between them. The DNA for the CDR3 is TGTGCCAGCAGGATAGGGGGGTCCAATCAGCCCCAGCATTTT. This sequence encodes CASRIGGSNQPQHF.

CDR3 in amino acids: CASILGAHQETQYF. CDR3 sequence (DNA): TGTGCCAGCATCCTCGGGGCCCATCAAGAGACCCAGTACTTC. V gene TRBV6-1 combines with J gene TRBJ2-5; D may be TRBD1 or TRBD2 (5 bases each). The CDR3 totals 14 residues. V was clipped by 7 bases and J by 2 bases, with 14 bases between them. Germline V gene data show CDR1 as MNHNS and CDR2 as SASEGT.

The chain carries TRBV28 and TRBJ1-5; D remains ambiguous. V gave up 3 bases and J gave up 0 bases, with 9 bases separating them. The CDR3 is 15 amino acids. Germline CDR1 reads MDHEN; CDR2 reads SYDVKM. For the CDR3, the DNA is TGTGCCAGCAGTTTGGAGGGCTATAGCAATCAGCCCCAGCATTTT. Translated: CASSLEGYSNQPQHF. Full variable domain (missing parts from reference TRBV28 and TRBJ1-5): DVKVTQSSRYLVKRTGEKVFLECVQDMDHENMFWYRQDPGLGLRLIYFSYDVKMKEKGDIPEGYSVSREKKERFSLILESASTNQTSMYLCASSLEGYSNQPQHFGDGTRLSIL.

CDR3 protein: CATSISRNTEAFF. The CDR3, as DNA: TGTGCCACCAGCATTAGTAGGAACACTGAAGCTTTCTTT. This chain connects TRBV15 to TRBJ1-1; unclear D gene. The CDR3 covers 13 residues. Trimming took off 4 bases at V and 1 base at J, with 7 bases between the two ends. The V gene's germline CDR1 is LNHNV and CDR2 YYDKDF (reference sequence).

The V and J genes are TRBV5-4 and TRBJ2-7; maybe TRBD1 (5 bases). Deletions cut 0 bases from V and 0 bases from J, with 10 bases between. Looked up from germline, CDR1 is SGHNT and CDR2 is YYREEE (reference sequence). The CDR3 consists of 15 residues. The CDR3 protein is CASSLEGIGSYEQYF. The DNA for the CDR3 is TGTGCCAGCAGCTTGGAGGGGATCGGCTCCTACGAGCAGTACTTC.

The genes are TRBV20-1 and TRBJ2-7; D is ambiguous. The V gene lost 6 bases and the J gene lost 6 bases, with 12 bases spanning the gap. The CDR3 sequence is 11 residues long. Germline V gene data show CDR1 as DFQATT and CDR2 as SNEGSKA (reference sequence). The CDR3 loop is CSAPRWGEQYF. In nucleotides, the CDR3 is TGCAGTGCCCCCCGGTGGGGCGAGCAGTACTTC.

This clone was detected a few times. Here the CDR3 reads CASSGGSEAFF. The CDR3 coding sequence is TGTGCCAGCAGTGGGGGCTCTGAAGCTTTCTTT. V is TRBV27 and J is TRBJ1-1, with D perhaps matching TRBD1 (6 bases). Trimming removed 5 bases from V and 6 bases from J, with 7 bases in between. Per germline, CDR1 MNHEY and CDR2 SMNVEV (reference sequence). The CDR3 sequence is 11 residues long.

The V call is TRBV27, the J call TRBJ2-5; either TRBD1 or TRBD2 may fit D (6 bases each). The CDR3 loop spans 16 amino acids. In germline, CDR1 is MNHEY, CDR2 SMNVEV (reference sequence). Trimming stripped 5 bases from V and 7 bases from J, with 23 bases between. The CDR3 coding sequence is TGTGCCAGCAGTCTAAGGGGGGCTGGATTGGTTGGGACCCAGTACTTC. The encoded protein is CASSLRGAGLVGTQYF.

The chain is built from TRBV11-2 and TRBJ1-2; 7 bases fit TRBD1. The CDR3 has 14 amino acids. Germline V gene data show CDR1 as SGHAT and CDR2 as FQNNGV. The V gene end was trimmed by 5 bases and the J gene end by 4 bases; junction bases not matched to a gene: 7. Here the CDR3 reads CASSGFQGGYGYTF. CDR3 DNA: TGTGCCAGCAGCGGATTTCAGGGGGGCTATGGCTACACCTTC.

V is TRBV7-3 and J is TRBJ2-1, with D maybe TRBD1 (5 bases). Germline CDR1 reads SGHTA; CDR2 reads FQGTGA. There are 13 residues in the CDR3. Trimming removed 5 bases from V and 5 bases from J, with 10 bases in between. CDR3 amino acids: CASSLGHNNEQFF. The CDR3 DNA reads as TGTGCCAGCAGCCTCGGACACAACAATGAGCAGTTCTTC.

The V call is TRBV2, the J call TRBJ2-4; tentative D call: TRBD1 (5 bases). This CDR3 has 15 amino acids. CDR1 SNHLY and CDR2 FYNNEI come from the germline V gene. Trimming took off 4 bases at V and 6 bases at J, with 16 bases between the two ends. In DNA form, the CDR3 reads TGTGCCAGCAGTGGCTCGGCAGGGCGAGGAAACATTCAGTACTTC. It is translated as CASSGSAGRGNIQYF.